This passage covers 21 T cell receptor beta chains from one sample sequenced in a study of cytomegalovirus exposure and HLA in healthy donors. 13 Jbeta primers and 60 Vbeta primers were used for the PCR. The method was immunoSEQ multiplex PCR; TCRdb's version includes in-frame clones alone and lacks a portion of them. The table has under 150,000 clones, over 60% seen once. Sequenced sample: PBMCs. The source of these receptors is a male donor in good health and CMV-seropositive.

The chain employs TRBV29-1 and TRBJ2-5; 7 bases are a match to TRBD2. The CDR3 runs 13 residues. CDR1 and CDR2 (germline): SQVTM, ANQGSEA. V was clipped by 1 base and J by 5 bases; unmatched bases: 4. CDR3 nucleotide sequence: TGCAGCGTTGAAGGTCCCGGGGGGGAGACCCAGTACTTC. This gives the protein CSVEGPGGETQYF.

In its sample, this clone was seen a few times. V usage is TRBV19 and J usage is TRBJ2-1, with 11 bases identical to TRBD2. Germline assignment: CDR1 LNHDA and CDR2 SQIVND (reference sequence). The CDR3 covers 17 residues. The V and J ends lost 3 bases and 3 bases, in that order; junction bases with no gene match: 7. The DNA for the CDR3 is TGTGCCAGTAGTATCCCGGGACTAGCGGCTAGCTACAATGAGCAGTTCTTC. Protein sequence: CASSIPGLAASYNEQFF.

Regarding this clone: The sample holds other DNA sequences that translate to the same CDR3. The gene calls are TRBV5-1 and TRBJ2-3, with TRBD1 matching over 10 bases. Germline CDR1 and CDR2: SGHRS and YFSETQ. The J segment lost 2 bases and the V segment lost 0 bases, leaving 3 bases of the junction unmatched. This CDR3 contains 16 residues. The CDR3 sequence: CASSLGQGASTDTQYF. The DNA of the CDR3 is TGCGCCAGCAGCTTGGGACAGGGGGCCTCCACAGATACGCAGTATTTT.

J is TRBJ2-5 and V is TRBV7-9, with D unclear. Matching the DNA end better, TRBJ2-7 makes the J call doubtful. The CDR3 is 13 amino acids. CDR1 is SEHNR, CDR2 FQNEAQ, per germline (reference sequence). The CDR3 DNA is TGTGCCAGCAGCTTAGTTCTGGGCTACGAGCAGTACTTC. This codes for CASSLVLGYEQYF.

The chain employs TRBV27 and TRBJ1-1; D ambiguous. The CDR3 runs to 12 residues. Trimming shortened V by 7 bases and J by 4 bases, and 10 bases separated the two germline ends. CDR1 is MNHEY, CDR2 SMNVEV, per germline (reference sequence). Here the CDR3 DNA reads TGTGCCAGCAAGCAGGAGGGCACTGAAGCTTTCTTT. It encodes CASKQEGTEAFF.

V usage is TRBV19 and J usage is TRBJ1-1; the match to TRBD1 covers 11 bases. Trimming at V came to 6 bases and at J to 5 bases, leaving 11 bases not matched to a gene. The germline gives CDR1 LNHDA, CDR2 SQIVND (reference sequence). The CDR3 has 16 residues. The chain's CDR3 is CASSYGTGGIRTEAFF. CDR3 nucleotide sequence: TGTGCCAGTAGCTATGGGACAGGGGGGATTAGGACTGAAGCTTTCTTT. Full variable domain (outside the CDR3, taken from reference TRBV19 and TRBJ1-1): DGGITQSPKYLFRKEGQNVTLSCEQNLNHDAMYWYRQDPGQGLRLIYYSQIVNDFQKGDIAEGYSVSREKKESFPLTVTSAQKNPTAFYLCASSYGTGGIRTEAFFGQGTRLTVV.

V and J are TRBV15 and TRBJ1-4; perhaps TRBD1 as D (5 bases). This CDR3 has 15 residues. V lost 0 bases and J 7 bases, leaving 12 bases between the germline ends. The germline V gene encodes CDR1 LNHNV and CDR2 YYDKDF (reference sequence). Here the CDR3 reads CATSRDQGRGEKLFF. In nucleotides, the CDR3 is TGTGCCACCAGCAGAGATCAGGGTCGTGGTGAAAAACTGTTTTTT.

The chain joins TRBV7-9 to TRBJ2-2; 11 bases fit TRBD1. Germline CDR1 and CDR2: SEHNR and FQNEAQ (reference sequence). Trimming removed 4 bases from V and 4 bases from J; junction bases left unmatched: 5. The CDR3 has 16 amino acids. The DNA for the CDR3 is TGTGCCAGCAGCTACGGACAGGGGGCGGGCACCGGGGAGCTGTTTTTT. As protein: CASSYGQGAGTGELFF.

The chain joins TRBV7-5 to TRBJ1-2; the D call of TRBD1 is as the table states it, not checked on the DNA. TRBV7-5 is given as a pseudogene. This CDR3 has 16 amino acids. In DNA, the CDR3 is TGTGCCAGAAGCTTAGCTCCGGGACAGGGCGGCTATGGCTACACCTTC. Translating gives CARSLAPGQGGYGYTF.

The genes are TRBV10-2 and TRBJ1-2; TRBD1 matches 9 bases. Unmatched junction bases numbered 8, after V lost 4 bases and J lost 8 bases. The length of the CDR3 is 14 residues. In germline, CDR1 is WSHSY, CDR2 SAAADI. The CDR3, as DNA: TGCGCCAGCAGTGGCCGGGACAGGGTTGGCGGCTACACCTTC. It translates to CASSGRDRVGGYTF.

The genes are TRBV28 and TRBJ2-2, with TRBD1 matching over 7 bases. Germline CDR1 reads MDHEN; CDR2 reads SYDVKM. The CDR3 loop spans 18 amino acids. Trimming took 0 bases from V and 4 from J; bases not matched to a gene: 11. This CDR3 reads CASSLWDRFLPITGELFF. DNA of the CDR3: TGTGCCAGCAGTTTATGGGACAGGTTTTTACCTATCACCGGGGAGCTGTTTTTT.

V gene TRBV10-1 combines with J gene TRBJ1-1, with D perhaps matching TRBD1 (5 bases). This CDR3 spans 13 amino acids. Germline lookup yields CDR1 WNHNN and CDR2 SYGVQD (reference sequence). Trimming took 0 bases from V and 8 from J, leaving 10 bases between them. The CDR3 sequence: CASSESGGREAFF. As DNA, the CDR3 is TGCGCCAGCAGTGAGTCGGGGGGACGCGAAGCTTTCTTT.

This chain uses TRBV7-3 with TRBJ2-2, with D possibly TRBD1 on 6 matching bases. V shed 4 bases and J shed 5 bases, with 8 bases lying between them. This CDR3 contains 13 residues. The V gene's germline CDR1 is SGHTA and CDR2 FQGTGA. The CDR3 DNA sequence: TGTGCCAGCAGCTCGGGACAAACCGGGGAGCTGTTTTTT. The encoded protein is CASSSGQTGELFF. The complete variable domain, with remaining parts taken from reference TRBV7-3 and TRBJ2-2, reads GAGVSQTPSNKVTEKGKYVELRCDPISGHTALYWYRQSLGQGPEFLIYFQGTGAADDSGLPNDRFFAVRPEGSVSTLKIQRTERGDSAVYLCASSSGQTGELFFGEGSRLTVL.

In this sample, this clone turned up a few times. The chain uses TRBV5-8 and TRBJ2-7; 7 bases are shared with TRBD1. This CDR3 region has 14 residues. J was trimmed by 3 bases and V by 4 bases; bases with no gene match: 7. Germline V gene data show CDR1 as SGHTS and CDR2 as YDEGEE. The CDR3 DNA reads TGTGCCAGCAGCATAACGCCAGGGGGCTACGAGCAGTACTTC. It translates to CASSITPGGYEQYF.

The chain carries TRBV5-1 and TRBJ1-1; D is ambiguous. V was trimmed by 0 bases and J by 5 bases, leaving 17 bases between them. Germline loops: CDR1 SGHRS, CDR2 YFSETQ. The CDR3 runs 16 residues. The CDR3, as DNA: TGCGCCAGCAGCTTGGTCGGAGACGCCGGCGGTACTGAAGCTTTCTTT. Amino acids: CASSLVGDAGGTEAFF.

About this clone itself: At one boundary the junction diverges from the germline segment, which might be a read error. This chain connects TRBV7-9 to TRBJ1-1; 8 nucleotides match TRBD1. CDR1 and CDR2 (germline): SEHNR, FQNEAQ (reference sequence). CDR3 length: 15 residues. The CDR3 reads CSSSLGEWTGTEAFF. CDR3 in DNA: TGTTCCAGCAGCTTAGGTGAGTGGACAGGGACTGAAGCTTTCTTT.

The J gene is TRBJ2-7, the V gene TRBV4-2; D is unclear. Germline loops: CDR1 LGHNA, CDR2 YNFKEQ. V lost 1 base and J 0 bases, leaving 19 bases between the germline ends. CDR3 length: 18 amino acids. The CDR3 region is CASSQVFSWQQSSYEQYF. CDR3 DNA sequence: TGTGCCAGCAGCCAAGTCTTTAGCTGGCAGCAGAGCTCCTACGAGCAGTACTTC.

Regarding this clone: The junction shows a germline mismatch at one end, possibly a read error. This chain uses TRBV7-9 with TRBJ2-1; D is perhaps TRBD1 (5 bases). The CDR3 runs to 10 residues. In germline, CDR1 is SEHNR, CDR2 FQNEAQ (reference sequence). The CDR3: CAAEDNGQFF. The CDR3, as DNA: TGTGCCGCCGAGGACAATGGGCAGTTCTTC.

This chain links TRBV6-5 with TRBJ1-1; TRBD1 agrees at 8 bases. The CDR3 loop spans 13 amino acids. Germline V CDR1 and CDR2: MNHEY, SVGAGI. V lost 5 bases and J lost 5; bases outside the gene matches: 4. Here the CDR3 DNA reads TGTGCCAGCAGTCTGGACAGGGCGACTGAAGCTTTCTTT. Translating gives CASSLDRATEAFF.

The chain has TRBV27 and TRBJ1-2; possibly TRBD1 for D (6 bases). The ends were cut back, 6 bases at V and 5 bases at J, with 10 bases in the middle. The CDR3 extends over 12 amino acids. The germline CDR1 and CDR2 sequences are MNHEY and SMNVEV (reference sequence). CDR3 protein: CASSPGEYGYTF. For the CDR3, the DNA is TGTGCCAGCAGCCCAGGGGAATATGGCTACACCTTC.

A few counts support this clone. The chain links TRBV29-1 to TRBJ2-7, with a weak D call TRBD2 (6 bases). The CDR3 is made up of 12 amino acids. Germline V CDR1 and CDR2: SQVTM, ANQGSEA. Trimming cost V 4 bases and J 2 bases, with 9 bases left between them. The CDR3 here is CSVVAGPYEQYF. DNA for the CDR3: TGCAGCGTTGTGGCGGGGCCCTACGAGCAGTACTTC.